Listed below are T cell receptor beta chains from one sample, sequenced in a study of shared T cell receptors in the human thymus. Here immunoSEQ multiplex PCR was the method, and the copy in TCRdb shows in-frame clones only, minus some. The data show about 500,000 clones, with 78% seen just once and 0.013% held by the top ten. These data were likewise used in another study, on human thymus T cells.

The sequenced sample consisted of thymocytes. The receptors shown here come from a boy in the first two years of life with a congenital heart defect. CDR3s include the opening cysteine and the closing phenylalanine or tryptophan. The order of the fields is clone size, V gene, D gene, J gene, CDR3 protein, CDR3 DNA. D genes are given only for firm matches. Clone size is given for some rows only: seen once, a few or many times, or a class if the clone is expanded.

clone size: -; V gene: TRBV7-2; D gene: -; J gene: TRBJ2-7; CDR3 protein: CASSLESGLQYF; CDR3 DNA: TGTGCCAGCAGCTTAGAGTCAGGATTGCAGTACTTC
clone size: -; V gene: TRBV27; D gene: -; J gene: TRBJ1-6; CDR3 protein: CASSDLGSVQGHLHF; CDR3 DNA: TGTGCCAGCAGTGACCTTGGTTCTGTACAGGGCCACCTCCACTTT
clone size: -; V gene: TRBV7-6; D gene: -; J gene: TRBJ1-1; CDR3 protein: CAIQKTGRGDTEAFF; CDR3 DNA: TGTGCCATCCAGAAGACAGGTCGGGGTGACACTGAAGCTTTCTTT
clone size: few; V gene: TRBV27; D gene: TRBD1; J gene: TRBJ1-1; CDR3 protein: CASSYWAPGQGPGTEAFF; CDR3 DNA: TGTGCCAGCAGTTATTGGGCACCGGGACAGGGGCCGGGCACTGAAGCTTTCTTT
clone size: -; V gene: TRBV6-5; D gene: TRBD1; J gene: TRBJ2-7; CDR3 protein: CASSYSYRGGEQYF; CDR3 DNA: TGTGCCAGCAGTTACTCTTACAGGGGCGGGGAGCAGTACTTC
clone size: -; V gene: TRBV28; D gene: TRBD1; J gene: TRBJ1-2; CDR3 protein: CASSLTSDRVKNGYTF; CDR3 DNA: TGTGCCAGCAGTTTAACGAGCGACAGGGTAAAGAATGGCTACACCTTC
clone size: -; V gene: TRBV7-6; D gene: TRBD2; J gene: TRBJ2-3; CDR3 protein: CASSRRAGGETDTQYF; CDR3 DNA: TGTGCCAGCAGCCGTCGGGCGGGAGGTGAGACAGATACGCAGTATTTT
clone size: -; V gene: TRBV11-2; D gene: TRBD2; J gene: TRBJ2-7; CDR3 protein: CASIPLAGWGEQYF; CDR3 DNA: TGTGCCAGCATCCCCCTAGCGGGATGGGGCGAGCAGTACTTC
clone size: once; V gene: TRBV5-1; D gene: TRBD2; J gene: TRBJ2-2; CDR3 protein: CASSLWAGGGTGELFF; CDR3 DNA: TGCGCCAGCAGCTTGTGGGCGGGAGGCGGTACCGGGGAGCTGTTTTTT
clone size: few; V gene: TRBV4-2; D gene: TRBD2; J gene: TRBJ2-2; CDR3 protein: CASSPSSGNYTGELFF; CDR3 DNA: TGTGCCAGCAGCCCGTCTAGCGGGAACTACACCGGGGAGCTGTTTTTT
clone size: -; V gene: TRBV4-3; D gene: -; J gene: TRBJ1-1; CDR3 protein: CASSQRAGVGGLNTEAFF; CDR3 DNA: TGCGCCAGCAGCCAACGGGCCGGGGTGGGGGGGTTGAACACTGAAGCTTTCTTT
clone size: -; V gene: TRBV4-3; D gene: -; J gene: TRBJ2-2; CDR3 protein: CASSQEVGLTTVFSLGELFF; CDR3 DNA: TGCGCCAGCAGCCAAGAGGTTGGCCTGACTACGGTCTTTAGTCTCGGGGAGCTGTTTTTT
clone size: -; V gene: TRBV30; D gene: -; J gene: TRBJ1-5; CDR3 protein: CAWIGLPPCNQPQHF; CDR3 DNA: TGTGCCTGGATTGGCCTCCCACCGTGCAATCAGCCCCAGCATTTT
clone size: -; V gene: TRBV27; D gene: TRBD2; J gene: TRBJ2-1; CDR3 protein: CASTGRLAGGYNEQFF; CDR3 DNA: TGTGCCAGCACGGGTCGACTAGCGGGAGGGTACAATGAGCAGTTCTTC
clone size: -; V gene: TRBV28; D gene: -; J gene: TRBJ1-5; CDR3 protein: CASSSTSGSGKDQPQHF; CDR3 DNA: TGTGCCAGCAGTTCAACATCAGGGTCAGGGAAAGATCAGCCCCAGCATTTT
clone size: -; V gene: TRBV2; D gene: -; J gene: TRBJ1-4; CDR3 protein: CASSEKEGALTNEKLFF; CDR3 DNA: TGTGCCAGCAGTGAAAAGGAAGGGGCGTTAACTAATGAAAAACTGTTTTTT
clone size: -; V gene: TRBV30; D gene: TRBD2; J gene: TRBJ2-3; CDR3 protein: CAWRPYLTSESTDTQYF; CDR3 DNA: TGTGCCTGGAGGCCCTACCTGACTAGCGAGAGTACAGATACGCAGTATTTT
clone size: -; V gene: TRBV2; D gene: TRBD1; J gene: TRBJ1-2; CDR3 protein: CASRHRATGGDYGYTF; CDR3 DNA: TGTGCCAGCAGACATAGGGCGACAGGGGGCGACTATGGCTACACCTTC
clone size: -; V gene: TRBV27; D gene: -; J gene: TRBJ2-3; CDR3 protein: CASSMRQPLGTDTQYF; CDR3 DNA: TGTGCCAGCAGTATGCGACAGCCCCTCGGCACAGATACGCAGTATTTT
clone size: -; V gene: TRBV6-5; D gene: -; J gene: TRBJ2-3; CDR3 protein: CASSSGTRNSTQYF; CDR3 DNA: TGTGCCAGCAGTTCCGGGACACGGAACAGTACGCAGTATTTT
clone size: -; V gene: TRBV4-1; D gene: -; J gene: TRBJ2-7; CDR3 protein: CASSQVSRQGTYEQYF; CDR3 DNA: TGCGCCAGCAGCCAAGTGTCTAGGCAGGGGACCTACGAGCAGTACTTC
clone size: -; V gene: TRBV25-1; D gene: TRBD1; J gene: TRBJ2-4; CDR3 protein: CASSPGQGIGKNIQYF; CDR3 DNA: TGTGCCAGCAGCCCGGGACAGGGAATTGGCAAAAACATTCAGTACTTC
clone size: few; V gene: TRBV14; D gene: TRBD1; J gene: TRBJ1-2; CDR3 protein: CASSHAGGDGYTF; CDR3 DNA: TGTGCCAGCAGCCATGCAGGGGGCGATGGCTACACCTTC
clone size: -; V gene: TRBV6-4; D gene: TRBD2; J gene: TRBJ2-2; CDR3 protein: CASREQGLAGGPWSRGELFF; CDR3 DNA: TGTGCCAGCAGAGAGCAAGGACTAGCGGGAGGGCCATGGTCACGCGGGGAGCTGTTTTTT
clone size: -; V gene: TRBV6-5; D gene: TRBD1; J gene: TRBJ2-7; CDR3 protein: CASSYSQTGGAYEQYF; CDR3 DNA: TGTGCCAGCAGTTACTCGCAGACAGGGGGGGCCTACGAGCAGTACTTC
clone size: -; V gene: TRBV2; D gene: TRBD2; J gene: TRBJ2-1; CDR3 protein: CASTTGLAGGGFNEQFF; CDR3 DNA: TGTGCCAGCACCACCGGACTAGCGGGAGGGGGGTTCAATGAGCAGTTCTTC
clone size: -; V gene: TRBV29-1; D gene: -; J gene: TRBJ2-3; CDR3 protein: CSVERQLQTGLLSTDTQYF; CDR3 DNA: TGCAGCGTTGAAAGGCAATTACAAACAGGGCTGCTAAGCACAGATACGCAGTATTTT
clone size: -; V gene: TRBV25-1; D gene: TRBD2; J gene: TRBJ2-1; CDR3 protein: CASSETGRESINEQFF; CDR3 DNA: TGTGCCAGCAGTGAGACGGGGCGGGAGTCCATCAATGAGCAGTTCTTC